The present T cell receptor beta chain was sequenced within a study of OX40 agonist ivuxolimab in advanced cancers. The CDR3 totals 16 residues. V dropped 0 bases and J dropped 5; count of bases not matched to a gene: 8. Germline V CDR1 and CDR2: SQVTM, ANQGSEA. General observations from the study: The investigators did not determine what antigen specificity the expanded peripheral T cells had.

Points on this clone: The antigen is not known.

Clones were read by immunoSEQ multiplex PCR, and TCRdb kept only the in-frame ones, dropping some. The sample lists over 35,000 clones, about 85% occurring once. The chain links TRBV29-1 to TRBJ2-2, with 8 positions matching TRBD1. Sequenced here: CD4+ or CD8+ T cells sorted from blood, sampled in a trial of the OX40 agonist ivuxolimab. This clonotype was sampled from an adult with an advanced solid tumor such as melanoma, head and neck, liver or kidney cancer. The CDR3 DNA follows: TGCAGCGTTGAAGATAAAGGACAGGGAAATACCGGGGAGCTGTTTTTT. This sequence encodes CSVEDKGQGNTGELFF.